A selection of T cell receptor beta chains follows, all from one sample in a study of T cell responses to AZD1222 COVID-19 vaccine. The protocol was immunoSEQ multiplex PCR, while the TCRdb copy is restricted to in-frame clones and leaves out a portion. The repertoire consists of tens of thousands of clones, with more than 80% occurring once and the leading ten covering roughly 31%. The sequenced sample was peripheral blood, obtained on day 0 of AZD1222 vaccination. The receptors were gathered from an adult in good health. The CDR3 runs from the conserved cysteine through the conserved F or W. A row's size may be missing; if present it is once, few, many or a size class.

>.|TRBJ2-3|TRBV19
CASSITPSDTQYF
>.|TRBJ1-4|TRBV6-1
CASSEYTRGRGEKLFF
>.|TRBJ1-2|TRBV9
CASSLGQGVLTRGYTF
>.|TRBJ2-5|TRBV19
CASSIDSQGPRSATQYF
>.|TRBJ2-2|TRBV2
CASREGQGATGELFF
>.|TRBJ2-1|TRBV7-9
CASSPDPVTYNEQFF
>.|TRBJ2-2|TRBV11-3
CASSRRNTGELFF
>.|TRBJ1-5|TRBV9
CASSVGVSNQPQHF
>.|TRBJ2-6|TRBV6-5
CASRARDTNVLTF
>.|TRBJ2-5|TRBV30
CAWRLAGGWSGETQYF
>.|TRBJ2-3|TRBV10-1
CASSDPTSGANTDTQYF
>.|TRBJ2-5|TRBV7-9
CASSPRGLAGGPLQETQYF
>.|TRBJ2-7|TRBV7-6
CASSPNQGAAPYEQYF
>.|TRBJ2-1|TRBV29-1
CSGLNYNEQFF
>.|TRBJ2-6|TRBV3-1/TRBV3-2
CASSQGDASGANVLTF
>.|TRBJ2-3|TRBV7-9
CASSPGVGGTNTDTQYF
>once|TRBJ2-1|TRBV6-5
CASSYGENSYNEQFF
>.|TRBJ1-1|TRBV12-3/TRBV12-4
CASSLKQATEAFF
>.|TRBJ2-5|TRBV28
CASGPQETQYF
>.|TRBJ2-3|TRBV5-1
CASTGLAGGPDTQYF
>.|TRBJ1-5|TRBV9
CASSVGTANQPQHF
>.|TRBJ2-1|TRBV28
CASTSIGQSYNEQFF
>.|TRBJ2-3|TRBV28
CASRPDRSVSDTQYF
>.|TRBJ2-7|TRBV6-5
CASSAERGRSYEQYF
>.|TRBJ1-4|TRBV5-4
CASSLRQGTKLFF
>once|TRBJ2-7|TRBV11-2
CASSPEPGVIYEQYF
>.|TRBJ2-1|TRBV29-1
CSVEERSWSYNEQFF
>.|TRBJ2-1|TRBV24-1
CATSYGGEWNEQFF
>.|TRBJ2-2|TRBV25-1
CASSDQRGPTGELFF
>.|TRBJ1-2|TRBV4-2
CASSPRQAFSFNYGYTF
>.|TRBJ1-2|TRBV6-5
CASSRKTGGVYGYTF
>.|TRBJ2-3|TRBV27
CASSPWREGTDTQYF
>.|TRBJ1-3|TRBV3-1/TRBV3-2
CASSQRAPSGNTIYF
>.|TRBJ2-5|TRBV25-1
CASRGTSGRQETQYF
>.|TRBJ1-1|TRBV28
CASCSLNTEAFF
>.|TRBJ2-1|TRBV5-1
CASSLVVAGGGEQFF
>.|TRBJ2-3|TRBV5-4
CASSPSADARTDTQYF
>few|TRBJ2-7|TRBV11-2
CASSLAGAYEQYF
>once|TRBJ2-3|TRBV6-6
CASRDRNTDTQYF
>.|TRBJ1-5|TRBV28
CASSGGTGRNQPQHF
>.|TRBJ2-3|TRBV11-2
CASSPGLAGTDTQYF
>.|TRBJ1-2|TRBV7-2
CASTLNTGTGAGYTF
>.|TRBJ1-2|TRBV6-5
CASSTDSYGYTF
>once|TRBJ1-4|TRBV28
CASSLGGTNEKLFF
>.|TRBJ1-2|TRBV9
CASSVQGNYGYTF
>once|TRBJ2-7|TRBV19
CASSMFLGPAYEQYF
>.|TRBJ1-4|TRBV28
CASSLMGATNEKLFF
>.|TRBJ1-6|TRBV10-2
CASSRDRGQYNSPLHF
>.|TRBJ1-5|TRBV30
CAWSGQNQPQHF
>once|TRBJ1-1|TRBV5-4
CASSTPNTEAFF